The rows below give T cell receptor beta chains drawn from one sample of a study of cytomegalovirus exposure and HLA in healthy donors. TCRdb's copy holds only in-frame clones and misses some; the assay was immunoSEQ multiplex PCR. Of about 190,000 clones in the sample, 77% were seen once. The specimen was PBMCs. All receptors come from a woman aged 25-40 years in good health and CMV-seropositive. Each CDR3 is given with its conserved first and last residue. D genes are given only for firm matches. Clone sizes are given selectively: once, few, many, or a class where the clone is expanded.

J: TRBJ2-5; size: .; V: TRBV2; D: TRBD2; CDR3: CASRPRLTSGGPYETQYF; DNA: TGTGCCAGCAGGCCCCGGCTGACTAGCGGGGGGCCGTATGAGACCCAGTACTTC
J: TRBJ2-3; size: .; V: TRBV5-8; D: .; CDR3: CASSSMTGSDTQYF; DNA: TGTGCCAGCAGCTCGATGACGGGTTCAGATACGCAGTATTTT
J: TRBJ2-7; size: once; V: TRBV28; D: .; CDR3: CASSNPLSYEQYF; DNA: TGTGCCAGCAGTAACCCCCTATCCTACGAGCAGTACTTC
J: TRBJ1-5; size: .; V: TRBV2; D: .; CDR3: CASSGEFQPQHF; DNA: TGTGCCAGCAGTGGGGAGTTTCAGCCCCAGCATTTT
J: TRBJ2-7; size: .; V: TRBV5-1; D: TRBD1; CDR3: CASSSQGGQAYEQYF; DNA: TGCGCCAGCAGCTCTCAAGGAGGACAGGCCTACGAGCAGTACTTC
J: TRBJ2-5; size: .; V: TRBV7-8; D: TRBD2; CDR3: CASSLGGLAGVETQYF; DNA: TGTGCCAGCAGCTTAGGGGGACTAGCGGGAGTTGAGACCCAGTACTTC
J: TRBJ2-7; size: .; V: TRBV2; D: .; CDR3: CASNEGSWDEQYF; DNA: TGTGCCAGCAATGAGGGCAGCTGGGACGAGCAGTACTTC
J: TRBJ1-6; size: .; V: TRBV6-5; D: .; CDR3: CASSYQGNPNSPLHF; DNA: TGCGCCAGCAGTTACCAGGGGAACCCAAATTCACCCCTCCACTTT
J: TRBJ1-4; size: .; V: TRBV7-9; D: .; CDR3: CASSLRPLRATNEKLFF; DNA: TGTGCCAGCAGCTTGCGCCCACTGCGAGCAACTAATGAAAAACTGTTTTTT
J: TRBJ2-7; size: .; V: TRBV15; D: .; CDR3: CATSRVTGLAEQYF; DNA: TGTGCCACCAGCAGAGTTACGGGTTTGGCCGAGCAGTACTTC
J: TRBJ1-6; size: .; V: TRBV4-3; D: .; CDR3: CASSQEQGGAYGSPLHF; DNA: TGCGCCAGCAGCCAAGAGCAGGGCGGAGCTTATGGTTCACCCCTCCACTTT
J: TRBJ2-7; size: .; V: TRBV7-2; D: TRBD2; CDR3: CASSSQGLAYEQYF; DNA: TGTGCCAGCAGCTCCCAGGGACTAGCCTACGAGCAGTACTTC
J: TRBJ1-6; size: .; V: TRBV30; D: TRBD1; CDR3: CAWSAGQGGSPLHF; DNA: TGTGCCTGGAGTGCGGGACAGGGGGGATCACCCCTCCACTTT
J: TRBJ2-4; size: few; V: TRBV5-4; D: .; CDR3: CASSLGGGAYVKNIQYF; DNA: TGTGCCAGCAGCTTGGGTGGAGGGGCTTATGTCAAAAACATTCAGTACTTC
J: TRBJ1-1; size: once; V: TRBV7-2; D: .; CDR3: CASSLGGPGTEAFF; DNA: TGTGCCAGCAGCTTGGGGGGGCCGGGCACTGAAGCTTTCTTT
J: TRBJ1-2; size: .; V: TRBV5-1; D: .; CDR3: CASSLEGTNYGYTF; DNA: TGCGCCAGCAGCTTGGAGGGGACAAACTATGGCTACACCTTC
J: TRBJ1-5; size: .; V: TRBV30; D: .; CDR3: CAWNPGGLNQPQHF; DNA: TGTGCCTGGAACCCTGGGGGACTTAATCAGCCCCAGCATTTT
J: TRBJ1-1; size: .; V: TRBV6-1; D: .; CDR3: CASSEDSRTAFF; DNA: TGTGCCAGCAGCGAGGACAGTCGCACGGCTTTCTTT
J: TRBJ1-1; size: .; V: TRBV11-1; D: .; CDR3: CASSLEGGGTEAFF; DNA: TGTGCCAGCAGCTTAGAAGGGGGTGGCACTGAAGCTTTCTTT
J: TRBJ1-1; size: .; V: TRBV5-1; D: .; CDR3: CASSLGVFNTEAFF; DNA: TGCGCCAGCAGCTTGGGAGTTTTTAACACTGAAGCTTTCTTT
J: TRBJ1-6; size: .; V: TRBV6-6; D: TRBD1; CDR3: CASRSGTDNSPLHF; DNA: TGTGCCAGCAGGTCCGGGACAGATAATTCACCCCTCCACTTT
J: TRBJ2-7; size: .; V: TRBV4-2; D: TRBD2; CDR3: CASSDLAGGIYEQYF; DNA: TGTGCCAGCAGTGATCTAGCGGGGGGGATCTACGAGCAGTACTTC
J: TRBJ2-7; size: .; V: TRBV6-5; D: .; CDR3: CASSYSVGGYYEQYF; DNA: TGTGCCAGCAGTTACTCGGTCGGGGGATACTACGAGCAGTACTTC
J: TRBJ1-4; size: .; V: TRBV30; D: .; CDR3: CAWSVPRIGEKLFF; DNA: TGTGCCTGGAGTGTACCCAGGATTGGAGAAAAACTGTTTTTT
J: TRBJ2-3; size: .; V: TRBV15; D: TRBD2; CDR3: CATSRVAGGRDTQYF; DNA: TGTGCCACCAGCAGAGTAGCGGGGGGGCGGGATACGCAGTATTTT
J: TRBJ1-1; size: .; V: TRBV18; D: .; CDR3: CASSPPSGTNTEAFF; DNA: TGTGCCAGCTCACCCCCGAGCGGGACGAACACTGAAGCTTTCTTT
J: TRBJ1-1; size: .; V: TRBV2; D: TRBD1; CDR3: CASSEGTGFISSEAFF; DNA: TGTGCCAGCAGTGAAGGGACAGGTTTTATCAGTTCTGAAGCTTTCTTT
J: TRBJ2-5; size: few; V: TRBV5-4; D: .; CDR3: CASSLWGAPTRETQYF; DNA: TGTGCCAGCAGCCTGTGGGGAGCGCCAACTCGGGAGACCCAGTACTTC
J: TRBJ2-7; size: once; V: TRBV2; D: TRBD1; CDR3: CASSAGTGNEQYF; DNA: TGTGCCAGCAGCGCCGGGACAGGGAACGAGCAGTACTTC
J: TRBJ2-1; size: .; V: TRBV7-3; D: TRBD2; CDR3: CASSLTAGLGEQFF; DNA: TGTGCCAGCAGCTTAACAGCGGGGTTGGGTGAGCAGTTCTTC
J: TRBJ2-3; size: few; V: TRBV5-1; D: TRBD2; CDR3: CASSGTSGTIDTQYF; DNA: TGCGCCAGCAGCGGGACTAGCGGGACTATAGATACGCAGTATTTT
J: TRBJ2-1; size: .; V: TRBV30; D: .; CDR3: CAWSNQQEQFF; DNA: TGTGCCTGGAGTAACCAACAGGAGCAGTTCTTC
J: TRBJ2-3; size: .; V: TRBV11-2; D: .; CDR3: CASSLETPSRGGGDTQYF; DNA: TGTGCCAGCAGCTTAGAGACCCCAAGCAGGGGCGGAGGTGATACGCAGTATTTT
J: TRBJ1-5; size: .; V: TRBV28; D: TRBD1; CDR3: CASSDTGGWSNQPQHF; DNA: TGTGCCAGCAGTGACACAGGGGGCTGGAGCAATCAGCCCCAGCATTTT
J: TRBJ1-1; size: .; V: TRBV5-1; D: TRBD1; CDR3: CASSLAPDRVRGTEAFF; DNA: TGCGCCAGCAGCTTGGCTCCGGACAGGGTGAGGGGCACTGAAGCTTTCTTT
J: TRBJ1-5; size: .; V: TRBV2; D: .; CDR3: CASSDSTGYQPQHF; DNA: TGTGCCAGCAGTGATTCCACAGGGTATCAGCCCCAGCATTTT
J: TRBJ2-7; size: .; V: TRBV4-1; D: .; CDR3: CASSQDTSTLYYEQYF; DNA: TGCGCCAGCAGCCAAGATACTAGTACCCTTTACTACGAGCAGTACTTC
J: TRBJ1-1; size: .; V: TRBV7-9; D: TRBD1; CDR3: CSSSARGTEAFF; DNA: TGTTCCAGCAGTGCCAGGGGGACTGAAGCTTTCTTT
J: TRBJ2-3; size: .; V: TRBV5-1; D: TRBD2; CDR3: CASSYGTSGNTDTQYF; DNA: TGCGCCAGCAGCTACGGGACTAGCGGAAACACAGATACGCAGTATTTT
J: TRBJ1-1; size: .; V: TRBV5-1; D: .; CDR3: CASSPRENTEAFF; DNA: TGCGCCAGCAGCCCCAGGGAGAACACTGAAGCTTTCTTT
J: TRBJ1-1; size: .; V: TRBV18; D: .; CDR3: CASSGLPGDTEAFF; DNA: TGTGCCAGCTCCGGGCTCCCGGGGGACACTGAAGCTTTCTTT
J: TRBJ1-6; size: .; V: TRBV18; D: TRBD1; CDR3: CASSPQGALDNSPLHF; DNA: TGTGCCAGCTCACCACAGGGGGCCCTAGATAATTCACCCCTCCACTTT
J: TRBJ1-4; size: few; V: TRBV5-1; D: .; CDR3: CASSSGGSYEKLFF; DNA: TGCGCCAGCAGTTCGGGAGGGAGTTATGAAAAACTGTTTTTT
J: TRBJ1-3; size: few; V: TRBV14; D: TRBD1; CDR3: CASSHMGQGSTIYF; DNA: TGTGCCAGCAGCCATATGGGACAGGGCTCCACCATATATTTT
J: TRBJ1-1; size: few; V: TRBV7-2; D: TRBD1; CDR3: CASSFGGTGRVEAFF; DNA: TGTGCCAGCAGCTTCGGGGGGACAGGGAGAGTTGAAGCTTTCTTT